Sequencing of this TCR beta chain was carried out in a study of cytomegalovirus exposure and HLA in healthy donors (dated 2017 in TCRdb). In terms of the full investigation: According to a later analysis, one platform produced both the 120 validation repertoires and the roughly 640 repertoires of the first cohort. The study was designed to test whether signatures of past pathogen exposure could be identified by cataloging public T cell receptors. In addition to the first cohort of 650 to 800 subjects, a separate validation cohort of 120 different subjects was used. The study combined high-throughput TCR immunosequencing, statistical association of individual TCRs with disease status, and machine learning to predict cytomegalovirus infection status. Findings and caveats that apply to the study as a whole: While some public TCRs were present in many individuals, most TCR sequences turned up only very rarely across donors. The classifier was reported to diagnose cytomegalovirus status with high specificity and sensitivity in both the original and validation cohorts. Subsequent analysis determined that TCRs grouped into clusters in the first cohort also showed a tendency toward co-occurrence across the 120 or so validation repertoires, and 85% to 95% of cluster scores exceeded 0. It was suggested by the authors that the approach could potentially be generalized to other disease states and immunological phenotypes. The study listed 150 to 200 TCR beta chains as associated with cytomegalovirus. A later analysis lacked HLA typing for the validation cohort, so it scored co-occurrence in that cohort across all 110 or so repertoires. In vitro tests confirmed that a few of the cytomegalovirus-associated TCR beta chains recognize cytomegalovirus antigens.

Donors formed part of the validation cohort, which comprised about 120 subjects and was distinct from the first cohort of 666 subjects. As concerns this clone: The antigen this receptor binds is unknown. No base quality information exists; no much larger clone differs at one position.

The method behind the library was the immunoSEQ multiplex PCR assay. Turning to the authors' computational methods: A statistical classification framework was built for diagnosing cytomegalovirus status from the catalog of TCR beta chain sequences. TCRdb holds this immuneACCESS table with in-frame rearrangements only. Some clones are missing; in checked studies, unresolved V genes explain under half, and the rest has no known cause. That table gives V, J and clone size, and the DNA gave D and trimming. The sample profile shows approximately 65,000 clones; over 90% of them were found once. The ten largest clones take up more than 3.5% of the sample. From its cysteine to its phenylalanine, the CDR3 spans 13 amino acids. Kept here is only the CDR3 DNA, which spans 39 bases and is read in frame from base 1. V gives up 6 bases and J gives up 0 bases, and the segment between their germline ends measures 6 bases. Based on the germline V gene, the CDR1 and CDR2 sequences are MNHEY and SVGAGI.

Specimen: PBMCs. This TCR was recovered from a young woman in good health and CMV-seropositive. The V gene is TRBV6-5 and the J gene is TRBJ2-1; the D segment cannot be called with confidence. The CDR3 protein: CASRQFSYNEQFF. The DNA sequence reads TGTGCCAGCAGACAGTTCTCCTACAATGAGCAGTTCTTC.